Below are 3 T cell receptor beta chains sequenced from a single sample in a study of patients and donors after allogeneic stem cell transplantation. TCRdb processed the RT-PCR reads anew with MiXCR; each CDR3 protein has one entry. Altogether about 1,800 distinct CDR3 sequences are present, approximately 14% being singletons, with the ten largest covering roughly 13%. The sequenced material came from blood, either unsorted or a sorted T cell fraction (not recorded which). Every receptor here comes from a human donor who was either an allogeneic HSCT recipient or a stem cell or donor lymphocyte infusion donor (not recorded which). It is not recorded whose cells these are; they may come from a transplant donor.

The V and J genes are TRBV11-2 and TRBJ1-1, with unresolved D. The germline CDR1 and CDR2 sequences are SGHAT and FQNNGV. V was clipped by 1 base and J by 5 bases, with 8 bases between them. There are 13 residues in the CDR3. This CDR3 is CASSLGSGTEAFF. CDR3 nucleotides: TGTGCCAGCAGCTTAGGGTCGGGAACTGAAGCTTTCTTT.

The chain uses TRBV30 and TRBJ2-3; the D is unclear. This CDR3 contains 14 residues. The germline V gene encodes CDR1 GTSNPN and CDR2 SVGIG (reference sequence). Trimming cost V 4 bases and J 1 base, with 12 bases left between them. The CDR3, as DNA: TGTGCCTGGACCCTCGGCTGGGGCACAGATACGCAGTATTTT. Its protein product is CAWTLGWGTDTQYF.

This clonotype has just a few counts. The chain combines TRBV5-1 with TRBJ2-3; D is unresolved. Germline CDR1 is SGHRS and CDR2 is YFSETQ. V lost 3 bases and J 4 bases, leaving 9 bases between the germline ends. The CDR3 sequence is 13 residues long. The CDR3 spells CASSSNGADTQYF. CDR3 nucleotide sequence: TGCGCCAGCAGCTCCAACGGCGCAGATACGCAGTATTTT. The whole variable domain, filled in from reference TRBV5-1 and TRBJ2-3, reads KAGVTQTPRYLIKTRGQQVTLSCSPISGHRSVSWYQQTPGQGLQFLFEYFSETQRNKGNFPGRFSGRQFSNSRSEMNVSTLELGDSALYLCASSSNGADTQYFGPGTRLTVL.